This record concerns one T cell receptor beta chain sequence. This sample was taken from a study of OX40 agonist ivuxolimab in advanced cancers. The wider study: The study gave patients intravenous ivuxolimab at 0.01 to 10 mg/kg every 2 weeks. Three patients, one with hepatocellular carcinoma and two with cutaneous melanoma, responded partially.

Repertoires were generated with immunoSEQ multiplex PCR, while TCRdb's copy carries only in-frame clones and drops some. The profile shows more than 65,000 clones, less than 85% of them singletons. The receptor's source is an adult with an advanced solid tumor such as melanoma, head and neck, liver or kidney cancer. The input for sequencing was CD4+ or CD8+ T cells sorted from blood, taken in a trial of the OX40 agonist ivuxolimab.

CDR3 nucleotides: TGTGCCAGCAGTTTACCGGGGGCGAGCACTGAAGCTTTCTTT. Amino acids: CASSLPGASTEAFF. The gene calls are TRBV28 and TRBJ1-1, with TRBD1 as a possible D gene (6 bases). This CDR3 is built from 14 residues. Per germline, CDR1 MDHEN and CDR2 SYDVKM. V dropped 2 bases and J dropped 4 bases, with 11 bases sitting between them.